This entry is about one TCR beta chain. The CDR3 totals 13 residues. Germline CDR1 reads MNHNS; CDR2 reads SASEGT. V was cut by 4 bases and J by 0 bases, with 4 bases left in between. This entry belongs to a study of Tregs in tolerant kidney transplant recipients. Unstimulated regulatory T cells (CD4+CD25+CD127-), CD4+CD25- non-regulatory cells, CD4 and CD8 cells were FACS-sorted from thawed PBMCs. Sequencing used immunoSEQ multiplex PCR; TCRdb keeps in-frame clones, though not all of them. The profile shows roughly 120,000 clones, about 90% of them singletons. The receptor was isolated from a human donor in good health. The J gene is TRBJ1-3, the V gene TRBV6-1; D ambiguous. Sequenced sample: CD4+ T cells from blood. Here the CDR3 DNA reads TGTGCCAGCAGTGTCGGCTCTGGAAACACCATATATTTT. It yields the protein CASSVGSGNTIYF.